This TCR beta chain was sequenced in a study of blood T cell repertoires in COVID-19. As for the study in general: Nucleic acid was either cDNA or gDNA, and it came from T cells, B-cell-depleted T cells, or PBMCs.

In the original processing: From reference gene primer amplification, estimates of nucleated cell counts were derived. Profiled with immunoSEQ multiplex PCR; TCRdb holds only in-frame clones, not every one. V and J calls and clone size are copied from that table; D and trimming were computed from the DNA. The repertoire consists of fewer than 350,000 clones, with 80% to 90% occurring once and the leading ten covering around 13%. Deletions cut 4 bases from V and 6 bases from J, with 15 bases between. The CDR3 is 15 amino acids. From germline, CDR1 is LGHNA and CDR2 YNFKEQ. Seattle researchers signed up patients amid active infection and tracked them longitudinally.

The chain employs TRBV4-2 and TRBJ1-4; no firm D call. The TCR originated in a woman between 65 and 79 years old with COVID-19, enrolled during active disease. The specimen sequenced was peripheral blood. CDR3 coding DNA: TGTGCCAGCAGCCCCCAAGCGGGAGTCGATGAAAAACTGTTTTTT. Residues: CASSPQAGVDEKLFF.